The source of this TCR beta chain is a study of cytomegalovirus exposure and HLA in healthy donors. Whole-study findings and limits: Later analysis identified a missense DCLRE1C variant that was linked to TCR beta V- and J-gene trimming. Presence/absence analyses assumed roughly uniform sequencing depth across donors, which may not hold. About 150 TCR beta chains were listed as cytomegalovirus-associated. Researchers reportedly found TCR beta sequences accurately predicted most subjects' HLA-A and HLA-B alleles.

Primers included in the PCR were 60 Vbeta and 13 Jbeta primers. The assay was immunoSEQ multiplex PCR, and TCRdb's table has in-frame clones only and misses some. The sample contains more than 120,000 clones, under 90% of which appear only once. This CDR3 is built from 20 residues. Germline loops: CDR1 SNHLY, CDR2 FYNNEI. V was shortened by 7 bases and J by 5 bases, with 32 bases between the two germline ends. Turning to this clone: Its target is not known.

The chain uses TRBV2 and TRBJ2-2, with TRBD2 as a possible D gene (6 bases). The sample consisted of PBMCs. The TCR originated in a male donor in good health and CMV-seronegative. The CDR3 sequence: CASTRNLGGPVPRSTGELFF. As DNA, the CDR3 is TGTGCCAGCACCCGAAACTTAGGAGGGCCTGTCCCCCGGTCGACCGGGGAGCTGTTTTTT.